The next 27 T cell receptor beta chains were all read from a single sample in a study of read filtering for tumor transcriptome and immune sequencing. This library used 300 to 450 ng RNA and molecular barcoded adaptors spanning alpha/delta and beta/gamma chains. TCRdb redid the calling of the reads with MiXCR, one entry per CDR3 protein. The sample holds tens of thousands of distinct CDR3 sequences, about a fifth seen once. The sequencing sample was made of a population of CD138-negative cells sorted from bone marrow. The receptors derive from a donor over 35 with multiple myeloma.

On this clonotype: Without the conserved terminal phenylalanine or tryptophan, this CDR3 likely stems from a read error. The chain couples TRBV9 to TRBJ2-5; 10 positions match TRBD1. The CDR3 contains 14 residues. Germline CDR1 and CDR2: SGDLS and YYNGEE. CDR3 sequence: CASSPGQGGETQYL. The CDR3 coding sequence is TGCGCCAGCAGCCCAGGACAGGGGGGAGAGACCCAGTACCTC.

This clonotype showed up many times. The CDR3 sequence: CSARDRGLGFNEQFF. The CDR3 nucleotides are TGCAGTGCTAGAGATCGGGGACTAGGGTTTAATGAGCAGTTCTTC. The V gene is TRBV20-1, the J gene TRBJ2-1, with 8 bases matching TRBD2. Trimming took 0 bases from V and 7 from J; bases not matched to a gene: 8. This CDR3 comprises 15 residues. Germline CDR1 reads DFQATT; CDR2 reads SNEGSKA (reference sequence).

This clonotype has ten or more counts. CDR3 residues: CSVTPAGAEETQYF. The CDR3 bases are TGCAGCGTTACCCCAGCGGGGGCCGAAGAGACCCAGTACTTC. V usage is TRBV29-1 and J usage is TRBJ2-5; TRBD2 matches 8 bases. V trimming: 5 bases; J trimming: 3 bases; junction bases outside the gene matches: 8. There are 14 residues in the CDR3. CDR1 and CDR2 (germline): SQVTM, ANQGSEA.

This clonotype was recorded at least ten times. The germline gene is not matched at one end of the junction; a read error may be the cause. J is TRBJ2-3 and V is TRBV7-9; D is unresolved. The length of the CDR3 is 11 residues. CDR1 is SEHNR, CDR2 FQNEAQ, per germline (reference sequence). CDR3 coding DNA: TGTGCCAGCAGCCCTGGCGGACCCCTTTGTTTT. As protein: CASSPGGPLCF.

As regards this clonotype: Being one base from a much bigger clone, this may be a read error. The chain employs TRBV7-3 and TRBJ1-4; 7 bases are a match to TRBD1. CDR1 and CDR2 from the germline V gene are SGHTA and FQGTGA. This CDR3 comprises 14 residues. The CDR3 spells CASSLDRLNGKLFF. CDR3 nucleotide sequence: TGTGCCAGCAGCTTGGACAGGTTAAATGGAAAACTGTTTTTT.

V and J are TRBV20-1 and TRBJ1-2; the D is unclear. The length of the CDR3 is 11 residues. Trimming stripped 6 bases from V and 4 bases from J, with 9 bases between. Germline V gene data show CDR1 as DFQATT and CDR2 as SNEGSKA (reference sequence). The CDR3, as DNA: TGCAGTGCCCGGGGATTCTATGGCTACACCTTC. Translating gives CSARGFYGYTF.

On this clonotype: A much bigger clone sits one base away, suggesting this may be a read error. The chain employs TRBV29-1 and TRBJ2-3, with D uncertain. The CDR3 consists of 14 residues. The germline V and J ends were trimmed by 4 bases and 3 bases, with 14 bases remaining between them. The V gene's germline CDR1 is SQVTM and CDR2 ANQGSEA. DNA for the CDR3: TGCAGCGTTGTAAAGAGTTATTCGACAGATACGCAGTATTTT. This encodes CSVVKSYSTDTQYF.

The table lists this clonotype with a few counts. As DNA, the CDR3 is TGTGCCAGCAGCTTAGGACCGGCGGGAGGCAGCACAGATACGCAGTATTTT. As protein: CASSLGPAGGSTDTQYF. This sequence joins TRBV7-9 and TRBJ2-3; 8 bases map to TRBD2. V shed 1 base, J shed 0 bases, and the junction held 6 bases outside the gene matches. Germline lookup yields CDR1 SEHNR and CDR2 FQNEAQ (reference sequence). This CDR3 has 17 residues.

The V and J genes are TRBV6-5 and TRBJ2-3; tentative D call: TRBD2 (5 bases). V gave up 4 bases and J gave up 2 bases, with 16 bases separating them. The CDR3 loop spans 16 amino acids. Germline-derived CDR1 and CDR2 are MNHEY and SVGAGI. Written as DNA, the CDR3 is TGTGCCAGCAGTTTCCATCCCAGCGGTCCCACAGATACGCAGTATTTT. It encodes CASSFHPSGPTDTQYF.

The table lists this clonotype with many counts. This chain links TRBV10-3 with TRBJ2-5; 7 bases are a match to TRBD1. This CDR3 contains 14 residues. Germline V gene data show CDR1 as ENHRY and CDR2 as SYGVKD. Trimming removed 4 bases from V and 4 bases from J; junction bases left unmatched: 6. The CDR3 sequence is CAISARQGIETQYF. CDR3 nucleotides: TGTGCCATCAGTGCCCGACAGGGAATAGAGACCCAGTACTTC.

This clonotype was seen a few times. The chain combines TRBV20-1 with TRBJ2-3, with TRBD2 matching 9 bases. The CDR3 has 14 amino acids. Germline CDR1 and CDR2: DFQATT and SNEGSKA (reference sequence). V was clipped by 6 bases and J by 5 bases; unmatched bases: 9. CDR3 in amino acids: CSADSSGNGDTQYF. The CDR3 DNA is TGCAGTGCAGACTCTAGCGGGAATGGAGATACGCAGTATTTT.

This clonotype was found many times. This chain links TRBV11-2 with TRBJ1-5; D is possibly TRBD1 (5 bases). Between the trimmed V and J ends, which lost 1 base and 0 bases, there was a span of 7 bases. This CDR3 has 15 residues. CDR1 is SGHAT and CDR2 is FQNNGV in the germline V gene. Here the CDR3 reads CASSLGGVSNQPQHF. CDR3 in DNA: TGTGCCAGCAGCTTAGGAGGGGTTAGCAATCAGCCCCAGCATTTT.

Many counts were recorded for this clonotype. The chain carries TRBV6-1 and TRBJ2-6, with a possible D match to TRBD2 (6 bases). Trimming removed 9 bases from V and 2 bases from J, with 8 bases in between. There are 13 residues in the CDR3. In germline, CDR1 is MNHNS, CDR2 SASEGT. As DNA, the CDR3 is TGTGCCAGTGGAGGGACTGGGGCCAACGTCCTGACTTTC. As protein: CASGGTGANVLTF.

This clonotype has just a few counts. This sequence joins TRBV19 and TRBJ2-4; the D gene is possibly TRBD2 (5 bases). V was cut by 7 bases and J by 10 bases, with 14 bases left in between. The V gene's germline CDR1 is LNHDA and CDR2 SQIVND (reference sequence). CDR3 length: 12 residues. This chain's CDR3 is CASIGSGFIQYF. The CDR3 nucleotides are TGTGCCAGTATCGGTTCGGGGTTTATTCAGTACTTC.

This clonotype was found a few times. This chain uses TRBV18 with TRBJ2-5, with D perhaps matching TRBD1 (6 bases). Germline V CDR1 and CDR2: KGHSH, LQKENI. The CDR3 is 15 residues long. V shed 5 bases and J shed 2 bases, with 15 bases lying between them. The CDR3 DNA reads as TGTGCCAGCTCAACCGGGACACCGACTCAAGAGACCCAGTACTTC. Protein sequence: CASSTGTPTQETQYF. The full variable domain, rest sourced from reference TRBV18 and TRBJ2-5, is NAGVMQNPRHLVRRRGQEARLRCSPMKGHSHVYWYRQLPEEGLKFMVYLQKENIIDESGMPKERFSAEFPKEGPSILRIQQVVRGDSAAYFCASSTGTPTQETQYFGPGTRLLVL.

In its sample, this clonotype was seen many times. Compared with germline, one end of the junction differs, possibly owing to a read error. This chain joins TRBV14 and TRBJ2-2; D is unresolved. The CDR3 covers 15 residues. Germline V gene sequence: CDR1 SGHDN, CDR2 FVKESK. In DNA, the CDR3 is TGTGCCGGCAGCCAGAACAAAGTTAACACCGGGGAGCTGTTTTTT. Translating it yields CAGSQNKVNTGELFF.

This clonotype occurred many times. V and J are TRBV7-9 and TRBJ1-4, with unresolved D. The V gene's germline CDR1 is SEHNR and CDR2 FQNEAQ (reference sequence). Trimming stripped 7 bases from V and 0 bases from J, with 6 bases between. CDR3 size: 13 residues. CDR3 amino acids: CASNVATNEKLFF. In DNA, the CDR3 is TGTGCCAGCAACGTTGCAACTAATGAAAAACTGTTTTTT.

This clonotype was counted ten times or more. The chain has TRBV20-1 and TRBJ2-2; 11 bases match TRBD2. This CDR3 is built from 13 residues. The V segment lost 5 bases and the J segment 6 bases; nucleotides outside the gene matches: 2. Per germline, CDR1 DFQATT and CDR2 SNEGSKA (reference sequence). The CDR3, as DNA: TGCAGTGCTGTAGCGGGGGGGCCCGGGGAGCTGTTTTTT. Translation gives CSAVAGGPGELFF.

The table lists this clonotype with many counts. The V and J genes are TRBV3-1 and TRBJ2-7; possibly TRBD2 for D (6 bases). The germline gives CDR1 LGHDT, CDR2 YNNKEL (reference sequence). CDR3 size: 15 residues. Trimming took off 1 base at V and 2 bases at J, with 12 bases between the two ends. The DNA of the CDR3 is TGTGCCAGCAGCCAAGGTCCGGGGGTTGCCTACGAGCAGTACTTC. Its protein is CASSQGPGVAYEQYF.

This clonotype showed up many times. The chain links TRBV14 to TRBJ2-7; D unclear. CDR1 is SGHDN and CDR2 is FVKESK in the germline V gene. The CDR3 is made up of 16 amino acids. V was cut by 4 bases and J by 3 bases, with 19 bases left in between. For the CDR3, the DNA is TGTGCCAGCAGCCCGATTCCGGCCAACCCCCTCTACGAGCAGTACTTC. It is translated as CASSPIPANPLYEQYF.

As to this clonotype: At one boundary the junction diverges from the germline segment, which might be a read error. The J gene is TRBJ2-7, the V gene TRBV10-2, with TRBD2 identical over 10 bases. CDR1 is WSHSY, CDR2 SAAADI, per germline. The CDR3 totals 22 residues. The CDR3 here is CASSEGGIPASGSPRSSYDQYF. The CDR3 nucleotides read TGCGCCAGCAGTGAAGGGGGGATCCCGGCTAGCGGGAGTCCCCGGAGCTCCTACGATCAGTACTTC.

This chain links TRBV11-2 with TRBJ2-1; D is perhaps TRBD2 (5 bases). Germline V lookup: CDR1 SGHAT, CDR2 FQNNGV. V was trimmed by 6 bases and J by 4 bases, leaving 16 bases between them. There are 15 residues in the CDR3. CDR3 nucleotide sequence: TGTGCCAGCAGTAAACCATCGGGATATTACAATGAGCAGTTCTTC. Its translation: CASSKPSGYYNEQFF. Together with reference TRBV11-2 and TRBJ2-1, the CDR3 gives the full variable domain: EAGVAQSPRYKIIEKRQSVAFWCNPISGHATLYWYQQILGQGPKLLIQFQNNGVVDDSQLPKDRFSAERLKGVDSTLKIQPAKLEDSAVYLCASSKPSGYYNEQFFGPGTRLTVL.

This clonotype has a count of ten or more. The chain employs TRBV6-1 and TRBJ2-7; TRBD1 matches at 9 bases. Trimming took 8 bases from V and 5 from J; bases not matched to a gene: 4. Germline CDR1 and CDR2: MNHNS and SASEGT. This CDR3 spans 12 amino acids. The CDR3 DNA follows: TGTGCCAGCCGGGACAGGGCCCACGAGCAGTACTTC. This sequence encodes CASRDRAHEQYF.

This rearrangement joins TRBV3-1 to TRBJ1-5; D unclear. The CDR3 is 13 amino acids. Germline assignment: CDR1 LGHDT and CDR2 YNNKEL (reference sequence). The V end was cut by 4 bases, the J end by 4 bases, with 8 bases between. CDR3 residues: CASSPKANQPQHF. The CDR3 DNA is TGTGCCAGCAGCCCTAAGGCGAATCAGCCCCAGCATTTT. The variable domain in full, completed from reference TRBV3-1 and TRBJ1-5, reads DTAVSQTPKYLVTQMGNDKSIKCEQNLGHDTMYWYKQDSKKFLKIMFSYNNKELIINETVPNRFSPKSPDKAHLNLHINSLELGDSAVYFCASSPKANQPQHFGDGTRLSIL.

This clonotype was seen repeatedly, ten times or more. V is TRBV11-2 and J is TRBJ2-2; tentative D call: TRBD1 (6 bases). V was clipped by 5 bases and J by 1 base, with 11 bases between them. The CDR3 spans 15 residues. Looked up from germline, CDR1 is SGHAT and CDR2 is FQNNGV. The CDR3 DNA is TGTGCCAGCAGCCCAGTGACAGGGAACACCGGGGAGCTGTTTTTT. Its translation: CASSPVTGNTGELFF.

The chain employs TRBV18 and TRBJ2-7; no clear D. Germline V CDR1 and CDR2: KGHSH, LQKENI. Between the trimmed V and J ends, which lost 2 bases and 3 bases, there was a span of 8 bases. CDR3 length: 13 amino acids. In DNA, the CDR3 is TGTGCCAGCTCACCAGGAAACCTCTACGAGCAGTACTTC. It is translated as CASSPGNLYEQYF.

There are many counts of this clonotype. CDR3 residues: CASSLGALGSQPHNEQFF. DNA of the CDR3: TGCGCCAGCAGCTTGGGGGCCTTGGGATCCCAGCCCCACAATGAGCAGTTCTTC. The rearrangement links TRBV5-1 to TRBJ2-1; the D is unclear. V lost 0 bases, J lost 5 bases, and 21 bases lay in between. The CDR3 extends over 18 amino acids. Germline lookup yields CDR1 SGHRS and CDR2 YFSETQ.